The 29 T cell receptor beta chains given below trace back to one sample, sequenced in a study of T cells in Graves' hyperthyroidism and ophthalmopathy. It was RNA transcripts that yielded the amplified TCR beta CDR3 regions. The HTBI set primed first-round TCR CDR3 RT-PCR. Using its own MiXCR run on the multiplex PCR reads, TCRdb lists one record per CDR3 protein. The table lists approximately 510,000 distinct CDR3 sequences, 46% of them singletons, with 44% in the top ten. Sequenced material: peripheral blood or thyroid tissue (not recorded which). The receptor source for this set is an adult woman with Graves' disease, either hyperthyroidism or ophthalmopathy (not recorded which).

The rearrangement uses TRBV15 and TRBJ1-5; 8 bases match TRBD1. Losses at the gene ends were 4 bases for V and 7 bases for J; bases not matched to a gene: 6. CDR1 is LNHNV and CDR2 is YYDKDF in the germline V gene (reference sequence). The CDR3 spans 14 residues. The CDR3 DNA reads TGTGCCACCAGCATAGGACAGGGTTGGCAGCCCCAGCATTTT. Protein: CATSIGQGWQPQHF.

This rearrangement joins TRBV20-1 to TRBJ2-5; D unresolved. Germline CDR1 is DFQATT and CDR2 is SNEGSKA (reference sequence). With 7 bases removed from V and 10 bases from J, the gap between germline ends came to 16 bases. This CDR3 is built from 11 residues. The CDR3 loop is CSGGDPPGQYF. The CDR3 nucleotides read TGCAGTGGAGGAGACCCTCCTGGCCAGTACTTC.

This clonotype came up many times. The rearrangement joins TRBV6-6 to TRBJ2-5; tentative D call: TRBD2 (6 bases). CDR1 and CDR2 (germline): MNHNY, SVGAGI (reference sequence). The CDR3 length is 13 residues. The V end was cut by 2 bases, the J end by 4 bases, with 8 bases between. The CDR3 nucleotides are TGTGCCAGCAGTTACGGGGGAGGAGAGACCCAGTACTTC. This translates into CASSYGGGETQYF.

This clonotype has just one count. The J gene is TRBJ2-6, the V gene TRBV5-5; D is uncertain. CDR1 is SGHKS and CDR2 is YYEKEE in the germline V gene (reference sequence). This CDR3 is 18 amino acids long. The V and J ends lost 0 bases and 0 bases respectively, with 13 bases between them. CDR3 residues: CASSLDSSRPSGANVLTF. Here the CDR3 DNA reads TGTGCCAGCAGCTTGGATTCATCCAGACCCTCTGGGGCCAACGTCCTGACTTTC.

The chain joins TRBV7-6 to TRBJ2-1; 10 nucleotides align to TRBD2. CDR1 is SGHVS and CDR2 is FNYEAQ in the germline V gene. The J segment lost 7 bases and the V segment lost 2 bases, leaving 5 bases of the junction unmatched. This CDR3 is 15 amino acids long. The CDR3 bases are TGTGCCAGCAGCTTATTAGCGGGAGGTCTAAATGAGCAGTTCTTC. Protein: CASSLLAGGLNEQFF.

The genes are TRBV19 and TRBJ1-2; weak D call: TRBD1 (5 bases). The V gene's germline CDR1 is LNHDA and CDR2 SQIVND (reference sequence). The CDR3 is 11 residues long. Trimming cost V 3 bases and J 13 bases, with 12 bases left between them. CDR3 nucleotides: TGTGCCAGTAGTATGGGGAGGGACTGCACCTTC. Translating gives CASSMGRDCTF.

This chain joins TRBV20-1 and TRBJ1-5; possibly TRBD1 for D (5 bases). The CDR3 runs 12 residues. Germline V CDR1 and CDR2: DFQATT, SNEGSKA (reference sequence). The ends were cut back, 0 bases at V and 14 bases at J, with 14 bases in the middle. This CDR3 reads CSAREDINTEHF. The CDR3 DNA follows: TGCAGTGCTAGAGAGGACATCAACACGGAGCATTTT.

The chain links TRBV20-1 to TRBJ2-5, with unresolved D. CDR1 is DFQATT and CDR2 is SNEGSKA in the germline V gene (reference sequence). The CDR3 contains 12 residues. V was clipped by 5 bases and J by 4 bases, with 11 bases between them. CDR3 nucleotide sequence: TGCAGTGCTCCCAGGTCAGGAGAGACCCAGTACTTC. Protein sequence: CSAPRSGETQYF.

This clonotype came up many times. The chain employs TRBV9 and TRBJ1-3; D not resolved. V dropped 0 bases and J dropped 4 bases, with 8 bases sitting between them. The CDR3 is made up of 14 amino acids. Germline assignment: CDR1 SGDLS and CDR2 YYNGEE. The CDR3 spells CASSVVSAGNTIYF. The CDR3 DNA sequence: TGTGCCAGCAGCGTAGTGTCAGCCGGAAACACCATATATTTT.

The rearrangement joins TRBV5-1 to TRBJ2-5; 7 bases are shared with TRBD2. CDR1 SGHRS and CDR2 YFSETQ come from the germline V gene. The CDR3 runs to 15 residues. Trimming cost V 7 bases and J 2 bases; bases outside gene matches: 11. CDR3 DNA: TGCGCCAGCCGGGACGCTAGCGGAAGTCAAGAGACCCAGTACTTC. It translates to CASRDASGSQETQYF.

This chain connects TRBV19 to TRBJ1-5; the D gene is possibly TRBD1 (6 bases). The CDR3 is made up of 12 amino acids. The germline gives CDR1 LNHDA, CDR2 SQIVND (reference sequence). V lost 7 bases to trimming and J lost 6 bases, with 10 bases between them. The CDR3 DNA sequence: TGTGCCAGTAAGGCGGGGGCTCAGCCCCAGCATTTT. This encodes CASKAGAQPQHF.

The chain's CDR3 is CASTHVGGRHGYTF. The CDR3 DNA sequence: TGTGCCAGCACCCACGTGGGGGGAAGGCATGGCTACACCTTC. This sequence joins TRBV12-3 or TRBV12-4 and TRBJ1-2; maybe TRBD1 (5 bases). The CDR3 spans 14 residues. V was trimmed by 7 bases and J by 6 bases, leaving 18 bases between them.

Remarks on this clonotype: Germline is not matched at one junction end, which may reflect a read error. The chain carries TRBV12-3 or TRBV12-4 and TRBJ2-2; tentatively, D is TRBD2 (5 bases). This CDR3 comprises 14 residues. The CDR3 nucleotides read TGTGCCAGCAGTTTAATAGGGAACGACGGGGAGCTGCTTTTT. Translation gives CASSLIGNDGELLF.

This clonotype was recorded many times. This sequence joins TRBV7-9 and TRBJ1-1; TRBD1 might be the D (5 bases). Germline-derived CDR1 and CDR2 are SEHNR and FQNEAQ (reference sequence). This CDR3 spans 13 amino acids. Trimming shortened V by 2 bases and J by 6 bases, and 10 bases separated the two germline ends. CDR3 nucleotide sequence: TGTGCCAGCAGCTTATTGACAGCTCCTGAAGCTTTCTTT. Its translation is CASSLLTAPEAFF.

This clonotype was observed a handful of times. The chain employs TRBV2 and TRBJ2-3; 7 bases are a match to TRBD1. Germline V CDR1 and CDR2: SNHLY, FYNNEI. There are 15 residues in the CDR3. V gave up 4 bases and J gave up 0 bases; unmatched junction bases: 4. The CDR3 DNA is TGTGCCAGCAGTGCCGACAGGGCTAGCACAGATACGCAGTATTTT. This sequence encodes CASSADRASTDTQYF.

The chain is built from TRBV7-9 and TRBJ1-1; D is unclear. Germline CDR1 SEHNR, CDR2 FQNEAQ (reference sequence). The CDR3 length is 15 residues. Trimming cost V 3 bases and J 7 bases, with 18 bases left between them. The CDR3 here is CASSFPEPAKHEAFF. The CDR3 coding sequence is TGTGCCAGCAGCTTCCCGGAACCGGCCAAACATGAAGCTTTCTTT.

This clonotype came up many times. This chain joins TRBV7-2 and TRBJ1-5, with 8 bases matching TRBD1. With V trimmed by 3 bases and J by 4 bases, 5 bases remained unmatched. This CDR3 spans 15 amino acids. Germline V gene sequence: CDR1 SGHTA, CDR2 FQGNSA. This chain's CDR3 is CASSLRGDRNQPQHF. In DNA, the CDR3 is TGTGCCAGCAGCTTGAGGGGGGACAGGAATCAGCCCCAGCATTTT. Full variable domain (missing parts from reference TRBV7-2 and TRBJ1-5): GAGVSQSPSNKVTEKGKDVELRCDPISGHTALYWYRQSLGQGLEFLIYFQGNSAPDKSGLPSDRFSAERTGGSVSTLTIQRTQQEDSAVYLCASSLRGDRNQPQHFGDGTRLSIL.

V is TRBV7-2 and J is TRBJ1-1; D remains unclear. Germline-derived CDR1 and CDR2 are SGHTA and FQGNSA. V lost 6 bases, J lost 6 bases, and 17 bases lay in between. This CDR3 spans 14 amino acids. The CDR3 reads CASSLSREKAEAFF. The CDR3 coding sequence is TGTGCCAGCAGTCTAAGTCGGGAGAAGGCTGAAGCTTTCTTT.

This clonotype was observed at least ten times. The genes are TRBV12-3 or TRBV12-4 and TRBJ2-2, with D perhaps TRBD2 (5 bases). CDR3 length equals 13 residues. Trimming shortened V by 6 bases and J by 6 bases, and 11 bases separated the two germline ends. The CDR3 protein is CASSFLEAGELFF. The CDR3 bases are TGTGCCAGCAGCTTCCTGGAGGCCGGGGAGCTGTTTTTT.

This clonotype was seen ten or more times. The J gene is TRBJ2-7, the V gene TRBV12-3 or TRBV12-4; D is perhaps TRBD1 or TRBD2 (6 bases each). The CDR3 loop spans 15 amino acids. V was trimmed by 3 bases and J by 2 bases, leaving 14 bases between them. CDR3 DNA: TGTGCCAGCAGTTTGGTACCGGGGGCTGCCTACGAGCAGTACTTC. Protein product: CASSLVPGAAYEQYF.

Here the CDR3 reads CSAPNTPGANTEAFF. DNA for the CDR3: TGCAGTGCTCCCAACACCCCAGGGGCCAACACTGAAGCTTTCTTT. The chain uses TRBV20-1 and TRBJ1-1, with a possible D match to TRBD1 (6 bases). In germline, CDR1 is DFQATT, CDR2 SNEGSKA (reference sequence). With 5 bases removed from V and 2 bases from J, the gap between germline ends came to 18 bases. CDR3 length: 15 residues.

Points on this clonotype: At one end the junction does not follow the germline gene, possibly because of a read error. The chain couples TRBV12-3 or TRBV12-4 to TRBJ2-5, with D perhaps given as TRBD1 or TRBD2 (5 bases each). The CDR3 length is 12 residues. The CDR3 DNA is TGTGCCAGCAGTCCCCGTCTCGGGACGCGCCTTTTC. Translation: CASSPRLGTRLF.

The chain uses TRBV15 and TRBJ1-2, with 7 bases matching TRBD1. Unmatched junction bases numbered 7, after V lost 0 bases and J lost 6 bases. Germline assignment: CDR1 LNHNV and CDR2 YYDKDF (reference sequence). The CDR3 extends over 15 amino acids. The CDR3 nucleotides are TGTGCCACCAGCAGAGATCTCGGGACAGAACATGGCTACACCTTC. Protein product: CATSRDLGTEHGYTF.

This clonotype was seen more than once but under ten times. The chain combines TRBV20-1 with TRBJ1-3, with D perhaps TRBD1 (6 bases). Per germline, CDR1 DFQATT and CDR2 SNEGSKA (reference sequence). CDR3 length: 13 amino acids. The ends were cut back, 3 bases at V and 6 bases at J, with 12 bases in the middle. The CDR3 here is CSARAGEVNTIYF. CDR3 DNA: TGCAGTGCTAGGGCAGGGGAGGTAAACACCATATATTTT.

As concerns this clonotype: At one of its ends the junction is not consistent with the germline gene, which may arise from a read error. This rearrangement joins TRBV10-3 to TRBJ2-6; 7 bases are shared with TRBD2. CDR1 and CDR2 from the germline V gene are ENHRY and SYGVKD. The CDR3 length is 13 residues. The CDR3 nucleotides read TGTGCCATCAGCCAGACCTCGGGGGGTACTGAAGCTTTC. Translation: CAISQTSGGTEAF.

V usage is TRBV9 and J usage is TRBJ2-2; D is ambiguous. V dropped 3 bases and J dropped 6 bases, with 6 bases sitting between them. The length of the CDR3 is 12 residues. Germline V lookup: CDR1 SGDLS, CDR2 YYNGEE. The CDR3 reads CASSAHPGELFF. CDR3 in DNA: TGTGCCAGCAGCGCTCATCCCGGGGAGCTGTTTTTT. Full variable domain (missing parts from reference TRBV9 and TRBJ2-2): DSGVTQTPKHLITATGQRVTLRCSPRSGDLSVYWYQQSLDQGLQFLIQYYNGEERAKGNILERFSAQQFPDLHSELNLSSLELGDSALYFCASSAHPGELFFGEGSRLTVL.

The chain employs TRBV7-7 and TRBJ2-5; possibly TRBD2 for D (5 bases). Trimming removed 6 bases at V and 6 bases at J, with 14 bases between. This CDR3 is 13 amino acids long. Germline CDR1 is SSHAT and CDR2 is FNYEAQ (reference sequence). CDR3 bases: TGTGCCAGCAGTGCTACCTCCGGGAAGACCCAGTACTTC. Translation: CASSATSGKTQYF.

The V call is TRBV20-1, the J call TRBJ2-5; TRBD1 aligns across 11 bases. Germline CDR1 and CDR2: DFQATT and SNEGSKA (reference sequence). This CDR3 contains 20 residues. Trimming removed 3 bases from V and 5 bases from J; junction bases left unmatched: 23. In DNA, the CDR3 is TGCAGTGCTAGCCGCGACCCCCTAGGGACAGGGGGGGGAGATCGGGAGACCCAGTACTTC. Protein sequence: CSASRDPLGTGGGDRETQYF.

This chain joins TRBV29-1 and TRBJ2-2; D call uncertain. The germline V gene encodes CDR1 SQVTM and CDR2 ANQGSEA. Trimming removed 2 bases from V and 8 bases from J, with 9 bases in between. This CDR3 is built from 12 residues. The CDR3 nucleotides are TGCAGCGTTGAATTGGGTACTGGGGAGCTGTTTTTT. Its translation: CSVELGTGELFF.